The entry that follows covers one TCR beta chain sequence. What it recognizes is unknown. Time point indicated: newly diagnosed GD, antithyroid drugs for less than 3 months. From RNA extracted from PBMCs, the TCR library was made. Relying on iRepertoire HTBI primers and Arm-PCR of CDR3 regions, the team built TCR beta libraries. TCRdb recomputed calls from the multiplex PCR reads with MiXCR, one row per CDR3 protein. The sample carries roughly 320,000 distinct CDR3 sequences, around 17% recorded once. These data belong to a study of regulatory T cells in long-lasting Graves disease. General observations from the study: The sample size was small, and this may have reduced accuracy.

CDR3 size: 11 residues. The V gene lost 4 bases and the J gene lost 5 bases, with 5 bases spanning the gap. Looked up from germline, CDR1 is SNHLY and CDR2 is FYNNEI. The same specimen was also included in a second study, on T cells in Graves' hyperthyroidism and ophthalmopathy. That paper adds: Over 18 months, lack of ophthalmopathy progression marked Graves' hyperthyroidism as stable.

This sequence joins TRBV2 and TRBJ1-2; no firm D call. Sequencing was performed on peripheral blood mononuclear cells (PBMCs), taken at new diagnosis, from a patient treated with antithyroid drugs. The sequence derives from a man aged 35 to 55 with Graves disease. DNA of the CDR3: TGTGCCAGCAGTGTGAAATATGGCTACACCTTC. Translation: CASSVKYGYTF.